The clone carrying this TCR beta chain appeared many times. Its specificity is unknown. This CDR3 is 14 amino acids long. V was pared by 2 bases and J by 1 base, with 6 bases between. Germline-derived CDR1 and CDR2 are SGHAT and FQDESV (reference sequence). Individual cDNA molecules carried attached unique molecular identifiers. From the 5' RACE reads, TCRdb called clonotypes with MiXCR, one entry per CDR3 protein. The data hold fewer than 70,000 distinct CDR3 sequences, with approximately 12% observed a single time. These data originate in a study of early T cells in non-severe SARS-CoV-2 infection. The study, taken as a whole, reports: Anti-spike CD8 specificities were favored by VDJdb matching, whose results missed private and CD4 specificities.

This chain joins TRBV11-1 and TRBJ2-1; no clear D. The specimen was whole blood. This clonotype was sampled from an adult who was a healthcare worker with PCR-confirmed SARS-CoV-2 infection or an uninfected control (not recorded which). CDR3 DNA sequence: TGTGCCAGCAGCTTAAGACTTTCCTACAATGAGCAGTTCTTC. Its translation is CASSLRLSYNEQFF.